Each of the 14 T cell receptor beta chains below was sequenced from the same sample in a study of spatial heterogeneity in lung cancer. TCRdb used MiXCR to reprocess the 5' RACE reads, holding one entry per CDR3 protein. The data show about 20,000 distinct CDR3 sequences, approximately 5.8% seen once. Stated time point: sample taken at primary tumor resection. Material: PBMCs, obtained at surgery. The receptors were gathered from a male donor with early-stage non-small cell lung cancer.

Judged by abundance, this clonotype is medium-sized. The V gene is TRBV29-1, the J gene TRBJ2-7; TRBD2 matches at 11 bases. V trimming: 6 bases; J trimming: 2 bases; junction bases outside the gene matches: 6. CDR1 is SQVTM and CDR2 is ANQGSEA in the germline V gene. The CDR3 covers 14 residues. The CDR3 reads CSVRRLAGTYEQYF. CDR3 DNA: TGCAGCGTCAGGCGACTAGCGGGGACCTACGAGCAGTACTTC.

This clonotype was observed a handful of times. V is TRBV24-1 and J is TRBJ2-1, with D unresolved. Germline V gene sequence: CDR1 KGHDR, CDR2 SFDVKD. The V and J ends lost 1 base and 7 bases respectively, with 7 bases between them. CDR3 length: 13 amino acids. This CDR3 reads CATSDFSVNEQFF. The CDR3 bases are TGTGCCACCAGTGATTTCTCGGTTAATGAGCAGTTCTTC.

This clonotype occurred many times. The V and J genes are TRBV30 and TRBJ2-7, with D unresolved. The V gene's germline CDR1 is GTSNPN and CDR2 SVGIG (reference sequence). The V gene lost 2 bases and the J gene lost 7 bases, with 12 bases spanning the gap. CDR3 length: 12 amino acids. In nucleotides, the CDR3 is TGTGCCTGGAGTCCGGGTCTGGGTGAGCAGTACTTC. This gives the protein CAWSPGLGEQYF.

There are many counts of this clonotype. The chain links TRBV20-1 to TRBJ2-3, with 7 bases identical to TRBD2. The CDR3 is 15 amino acids. The germline gives CDR1 DFQATT, CDR2 SNEGSKA (reference sequence). The junction had 8 bases not matched to a gene; V was cut back by 0 bases and J by 5 bases. CDR3 sequence reads: CSARDSLAVVDTQYF. The CDR3 region has the DNA TGCAGTGCTAGAGACTCCCTAGCGGTCGTAGATACGCAGTATTTT.

This clonotype was counted many times. CDR3 sequence: CASSSWGEVDTQYF. CDR3 DNA: TGCGCCAGCAGCTCATGGGGAGAGGTAGATACGCAGTATTTT. The chain couples TRBV5-1 to TRBJ2-3; weak D call: TRBD2 (5 bases). This CDR3 region has 14 residues. The V gene's germline CDR1 is SGHRS and CDR2 YFSETQ. V lost 3 bases and J lost 5, with 13 bases in between.

This clonotype was seen ten or more times. The V call is TRBV7-9, the J call TRBJ1-1; 10 bases agree with TRBD1. The CDR3 length is 16 residues. With 8 bases clipped from V and 4 bases from J, the junction kept 13 bases outside the gene matches. Germline assignment: CDR1 SEHNR and CDR2 FQNEAQ (reference sequence). The CDR3 DNA reads as TGTGCCAGCCACCCCGGGACAGGGGAGATGAGCACTGAAGCTTTCTTT. This sequence encodes CASHPGTGEMSTEAFF. The whole variable domain, remainder taken from reference TRBV7-9 and TRBJ1-1, is DTGVSQNPRHKITKRGQNVTFRCDPISEHNRLYWYRQTLGQGPEFLTYFQNEAQLEKSRLLSDRFSAERPKGSFSTLEIQRTEQGDSAMYLCASHPGTGEMSTEAFFGQGTRLTVV.

This clonotype was observed many times. This chain uses TRBV7-3 with TRBJ2-2, with D possibly TRBD1 on 5 matching bases. CDR1 and CDR2 (germline): SGHTA, FQGTGA. Trimming cost V 5 bases and J 1 base, with 8 bases left between them. This CDR3 contains 14 residues. The DNA of the CDR3 is TGTGCCAGCAGCCCCACAGGGAACACCGGGGAGCTGTTTTTT. Amino acids: CASSPTGNTGELFF.

Many counts were recorded for this clonotype. The rearrangement uses TRBV7-2 and TRBJ2-7; 8 nucleotides line up with TRBD2. Germline V CDR1 and CDR2: SGHTA, FQGNSA. The junction had 1 base not matched to a gene; V was cut back by 1 base and J by 2 bases. The CDR3 length is 14 residues. The CDR3: CASSLVRGAYEQYF. The CDR3 DNA sequence: TGTGCCAGCAGCTTAGTGCGGGGGGCCTACGAGCAGTACTTC. The full variable domain, in which reference TRBV7-2 and TRBJ2-7 provide the parts outside the CDR3, is GAGVSQSPSNKVTEKGKDVELRCDPISGHTALYWYRQSLGQGLEFLIYFQGNSAPDKSGLPSDRFSAERTGGSVSTLTIQRTQQEDSAVYLCASSLVRGAYEQYFGPGTRLTVT.

The sample holds many counts of this clonotype. This chain joins TRBV7-2 and TRBJ2-4; either TRBD1 or TRBD2 may fit D (5 bases each). CDR1 is SGHTA and CDR2 is FQGNSA in the germline V gene. Between the trimmed V and J ends, which lost 4 bases and 6 bases, there was a span of 19 bases. The CDR3 spans 16 residues. CDR3 sequence reads: CASSWDPGLNSNIQYF. As DNA, the CDR3 is TGTGCCAGCAGCTGGGACCCGGGTCTAAATTCAAACATTCAGTACTTC.

In this sample, this clonotype turned up many times. This sequence joins TRBV18 and TRBJ1-1; 12 bases are a match to TRBD1. Per the germline V gene, CDR1 is KGHSH and CDR2 is LQKENI. The CDR3 totals 17 residues. Germline trimming cut 1 base from V and 0 bases from J; bases unmatched to any gene: 3. This chain's CDR3 is CASSPRDRGLLNTEAFF. CDR3 nucleotides: TGTGCCAGCTCACCACGGGACAGGGGGCTTCTGAACACTGAAGCTTTCTTT.

There are many counts of this clonotype. The chain has TRBV11-2 and TRBJ2-5; 7 positions agree with TRBD1. The CDR3 is 13 amino acids. In germline, CDR1 is SGHAT, CDR2 FQNNGV. V lost 3 bases and J lost 2; bases outside the gene matches: 0. CDR3 residues: CASSLGQQETQYF. The CDR3, as DNA: TGTGCCAGCAGCTTGGGACAGCAAGAGACCCAGTACTTC.

This clonotype was detected ten times or more. The J gene is TRBJ1-1, the V gene TRBV24-1, with TRBD1 identical over 7 bases. The J segment lost 4 bases and the V segment lost 7 bases, leaving 5 bases of the junction unmatched. The CDR3 covers 13 residues. The germline CDR1 and CDR2 sequences are KGHDR and SFDVKD. The CDR3 bases are TGTGCCACCAGGAGACAGGGATCCACTGAAGCTTTCTTT. Translation: CATRRQGSTEAFF.

As concerns this clonotype: Just one base apart from a much larger clone, this may be a read error. The limits of the CDR3 on the DNA are not certain, so only TCRdb's listed CDR3 is given. The chain links TRBV9 to TRBJ1-1. Germline values: CDR1 SGDLS, CDR2 YYNGEE. The CDR3 is 13 residues long, ends included. The CDR3 region is CASSVGQGTEASF.

The chain couples TRBV3-1 to TRBJ2-1; D perhaps matches TRBD2 (6 bases). The V end lost 0 bases, the J end lost 8 bases, and 14 bases lay between the germline ends. In germline, CDR1 is LGHDT, CDR2 YNNKEL (reference sequence). The CDR3 is 15 residues long. CDR3 nucleotides: TGTGCCAGCAGCCAAGAAAGGATCACGGGGGATGAGCAGTTCTTC. This gives the protein CASSQERITGDEQFF.